This T cell receptor (beta chain) was obtained from a study of OX40 agonist ivuxolimab in advanced cancers. Overall study context: Patients were treated with intravenous ivuxolimab, dosed at 0.01 to 10 mg/kg and infused every 2 weeks.

Concerning this clone: Its antigen remains unidentified.

Trimming took 2 bases from V and 6 from J; bases not matched to a gene: 2. The length of the CDR3 is 13 residues. The germline V gene encodes CDR1 SGHTA and CDR2 FQGNSA. Study findings and constraints: On average, a greater number of expanded clones characterised CD8+ T cells relative to CD4+.

Data came from immunoSEQ multiplex PCR; TCRdb stores just in-frame clones and leaves some out. The table shows about 58,000 clones, with roughly four fifths occurring only once. Samples were taken at baseline and on day 1 of cycles 4 and 7. The TCR was taken from an adult with an advanced solid tumor such as melanoma, head and neck, liver or kidney cancer. Sequencing used CD4+ or CD8+ T cells sorted from blood, obtained in a trial of the OX40 agonist ivuxolimab. The rearrangement joins TRBV7-2 to TRBJ2-7, with 9 bases that match TRBD1. CDR3 loop: CASSLRTGVEQYF. The DNA of the CDR3 is TGTGCCAGCAGCTTACGGACAGGGGTCGAGCAGTACTTC.